This T cell receptor beta chain was profiled in a study of T-cell reconstitution after alpha-beta-depleted transplantation in children. As it was prepared, the TCRbeta library received unique molecular identifiers. TCRdb reprocessed the PCR reads via MiXCR and lists one record per CDR3 protein. The table has just over 350,000 distinct CDR3 sequences, 13% seen once; the top ten hold approximately 4.3%. The sequence derives from a human donor who donated a stem cell graft to a child with Fanconi anemia. The sample in question was PBMCs, obtained from the stem cell graft.

CDR3 DNA sequence: TGCAGCGTTGTTTCTCGCCAGACGAACACCGGGGAGCTGTTTTTT. It codes for CSVVSRQTNTGELFF. This rearrangement joins TRBV29-1 to TRBJ2-2, with no clear D. There are 15 residues in the CDR3. Germline values: CDR1 SQVTM, CDR2 ANQGSEA. Trimming left V 4 bases short and J 0 bases short, with 12 bases between.